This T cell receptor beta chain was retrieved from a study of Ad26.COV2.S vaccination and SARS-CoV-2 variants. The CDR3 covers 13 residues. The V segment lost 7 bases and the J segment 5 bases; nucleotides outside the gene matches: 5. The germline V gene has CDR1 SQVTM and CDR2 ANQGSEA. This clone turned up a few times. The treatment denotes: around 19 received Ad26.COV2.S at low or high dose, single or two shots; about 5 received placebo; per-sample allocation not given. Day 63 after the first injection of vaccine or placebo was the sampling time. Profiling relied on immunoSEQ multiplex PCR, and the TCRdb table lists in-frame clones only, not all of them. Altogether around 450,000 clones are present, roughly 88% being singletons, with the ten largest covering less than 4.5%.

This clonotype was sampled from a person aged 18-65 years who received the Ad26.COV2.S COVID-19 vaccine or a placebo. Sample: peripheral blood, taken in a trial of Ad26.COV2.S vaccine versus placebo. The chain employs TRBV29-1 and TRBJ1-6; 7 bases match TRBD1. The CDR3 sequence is CSARQGNNSPLHF. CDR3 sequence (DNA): TGCAGCGCCCGACAGGGCAATAATTCACCCCTCCACTTT.